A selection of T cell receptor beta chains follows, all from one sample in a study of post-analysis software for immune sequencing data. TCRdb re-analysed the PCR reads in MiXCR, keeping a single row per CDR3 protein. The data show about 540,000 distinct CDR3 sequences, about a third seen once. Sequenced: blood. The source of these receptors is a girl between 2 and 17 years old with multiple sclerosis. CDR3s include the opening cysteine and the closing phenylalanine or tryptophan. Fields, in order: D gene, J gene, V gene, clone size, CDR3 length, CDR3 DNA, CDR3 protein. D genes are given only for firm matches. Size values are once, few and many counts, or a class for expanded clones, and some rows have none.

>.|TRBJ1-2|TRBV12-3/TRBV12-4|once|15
TGTGCCAGCAGTTTAAGGCAGGGGTCCCACTATGGCTACACCTTC
CASSLRQGSHYGYTF
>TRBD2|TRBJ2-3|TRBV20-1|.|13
TGCAGTGCCACTAGCGGGGGGAGGGATGTGCAGTATTTT
CSATSGGRDVQYF
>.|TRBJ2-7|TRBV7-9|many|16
TGTGCCAGCAGCTCATCGGGGCCCCGAGAATCCTACGAGCAGTACTTC
CASSSSGPRESYEQYF
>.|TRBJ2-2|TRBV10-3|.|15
TGTGCCATCAGTGAGTTAGGTGCTAACACCGGGGAGCTGTTTTTT
CAISELGANTGELFF
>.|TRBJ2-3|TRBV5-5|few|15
TGTGCCAGCAGTTTCTTTTCGTCTGGCACAGATACGCAGTATTTT
CASSFFSSGTDTQYF
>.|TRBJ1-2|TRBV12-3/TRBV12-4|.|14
TGTGCCAGCAGTTTAATCGCCAGCAGATCTGGCTACACCTTC
CASSLIASRSGYTF
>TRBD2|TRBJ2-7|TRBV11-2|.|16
TGTGCCAGCAGACGACCGGGACTAGCGGGGAACTACGAGCAGTACTTC
CASRRPGLAGNYEQYF
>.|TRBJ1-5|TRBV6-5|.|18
TGTGCCAGCAGTTACGGGAGACGAGGCCCAAATAGCAATCAGCCCCAGCATTTT
CASSYGRRGPNSNQPQHF
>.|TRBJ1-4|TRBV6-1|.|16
TGTGCCAGCAGTGAACTGGGGGCGAGGCTCGATGAAAAACTGTTTTTT
CASSELGARLDEKLFF
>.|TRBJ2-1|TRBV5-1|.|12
TGCGCCAGCAGCCCGGACTACGGTGAGCAGTTCTTC
CASSPDYGEQFF
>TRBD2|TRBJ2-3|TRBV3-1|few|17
TGTGCCAGCAGCCAAGATCGCGGGCGGGGGGGCCTCCATACGCAGTATTTT
CASSQDRGRGGLHTQYF
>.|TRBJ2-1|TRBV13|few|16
TGTGCCAGCACACTTAGTGGGGGGGCGACTCTCAATGAGCAGTTCTTC
CASTLSGGATLNEQFF
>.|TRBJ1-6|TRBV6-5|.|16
TGTGCCAGCAGTTACGGTCCCCAGGGGAATGATTCACCCCTCCACTTT
CASSYGPQGNDSPLHF
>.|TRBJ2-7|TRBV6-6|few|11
TGTGCCAGCACGGGGGTAAACGAGCAGTACTTC
CASTGVNEQYF
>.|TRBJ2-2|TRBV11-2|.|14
TGTGCCAGCAGCTTACAGGGAAGGGGCGGGGAGCTGTTTTTT
CASSLQGRGGELFF
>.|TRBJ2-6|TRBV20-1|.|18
TGCAGTGCTAATCACAGGCGTAGGGGTTACTCTGGGGCCAACGTCCTGACTTTC
CSANHRRRGYSGANVLTF
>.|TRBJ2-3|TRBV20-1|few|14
TGCAGTGCTACCAGGGGGGGTGGCACAGATACGCAGTATTTT
CSATRGGGTDTQYF
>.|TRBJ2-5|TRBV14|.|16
TGTGCCAGCAGCCAAGATAAGAGGGGTTGGCAAGAGACCCAGTACTTC
CASSQDKRGWQETQYF
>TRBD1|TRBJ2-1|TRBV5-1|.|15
TGCGCCAGCAGCTGGACAGGGTCAGTAGACAATGAGCAGTTCTTC
CASSWTGSVDNEQFF
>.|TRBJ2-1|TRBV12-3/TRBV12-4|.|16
TGTGCCAGCAGTCCAATCAGGGTCAGCTCCTACAATGAGCAGTTCTTC
CASSPIRVSSYNEQFF
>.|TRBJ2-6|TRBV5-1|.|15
TGCGCCAGCAGCCGCGACGGCGGAGGGGCCAACGTCCTGACTTTC
CASSRDGGGANVLTF
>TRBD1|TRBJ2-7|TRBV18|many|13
TGTGCCAGCTCACTCAAACAGGGGGACGAGCAGTACTTC
CASSLKQGDEQYF
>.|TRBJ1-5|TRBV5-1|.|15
TGCGCCAGCAGCTTGGGTGGGGTTCTTGGGCAGCCCCAGCATTTT
CASSLGGVLGQPQHF
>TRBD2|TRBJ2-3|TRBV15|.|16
TGTGCCACCAGCAGATTCGGTAGCGGGGAGGGAGATACGCAGTATTTT
CATSRFGSGEGDTQYF
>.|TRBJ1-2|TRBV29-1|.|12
TGCAGCGTCCCAGGGACCGATGGGGGCTACACCTTC
CSVPGTDGGYTF
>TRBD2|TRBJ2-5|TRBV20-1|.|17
TGCAGTGCTCCAAGACTAGCGGGGGCCGCTTGGGGAGAGACCCAGTACTTC
CSAPRLAGAAWGETQYF
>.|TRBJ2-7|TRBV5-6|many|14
TGTGCCAGCAGCTTGCGCACCAGGGCCTACGAGCAGTACTTC
CASSLRTRAYEQYF
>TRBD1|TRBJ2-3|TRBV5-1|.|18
TGCGCCAGCAGCCCCCGGGACAGGGGGCTAATTGGGGCAGATACGCAGTATTTT
CASSPRDRGLIGADTQYF
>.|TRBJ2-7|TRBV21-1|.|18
TGTGCCAGCAGCGCCTCGCATACGGACAGGGGGAGCTCCTACGAGCAGTACTTC
CASSASHTDRGSSYEQYF
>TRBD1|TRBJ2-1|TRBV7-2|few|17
TGTGCCAGCAGCTCGATTAGGGACAGGGGGCCCTACAATGAGCAGTTCTTC
CASSSIRDRGPYNEQFF
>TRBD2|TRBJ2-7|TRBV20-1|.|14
TGCAGTGCTGACGGGACTAGCGGGGAGTACGAGCAGTACTTC
CSADGTSGEYEQYF
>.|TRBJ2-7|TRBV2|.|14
TGTGCCAGCAGTTCCGGACTTAGGAACTACGAGCAGTACTTC
CASSSGLRNYEQYF
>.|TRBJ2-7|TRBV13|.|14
TGTGCCAGCAGGGCTATCAGGGACGACTACGAGCAGTACTTC
CASRAIRDDYEQYF
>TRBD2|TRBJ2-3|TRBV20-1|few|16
TGCAGTGCCCCCAACACCGTAGCGGGGGTTGCAGATACGCAGTATTTT
CSAPNTVAGVADTQYF
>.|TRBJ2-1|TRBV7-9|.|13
TGTGCCAGCAGCTTACTGGGGCTCACTGAGCAGTTCTTC
CASSLLGLTEQFF
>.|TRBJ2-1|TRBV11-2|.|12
TGTGCCAGCAGCTTAGAAGAGCGGTTCCAGTTCTTC
CASSLEERFQFF
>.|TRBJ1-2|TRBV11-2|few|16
TGTGCCAGCAGCTTATCCTGGGACACCCCCTACTATGGCTACACCTTC
CASSLSWDTPYYGYTF
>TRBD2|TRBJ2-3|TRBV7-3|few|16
TGTGCCAGCAGCCAGGGACTAGCGGGGGGTGAAGATACGCAGTATTTT
CASSQGLAGGEDTQYF
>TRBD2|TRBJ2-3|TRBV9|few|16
TGTGCCAGCAGCCCCTCCTCTAGCGGGGGCACAGATACGCAGTATTTT
CASSPSSSGGTDTQYF
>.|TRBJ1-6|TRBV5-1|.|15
TGCGCCAGCAGCTTGGAAGCCGGGTTAGAATCACCCCTCCACTTT
CASSLEAGLESPLHF
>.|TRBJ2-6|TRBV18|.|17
TGTGCCAGCTCACCACGACAGGAGAGCTCTGGGGCCAACGTCCTGACTTTC
CASSPRQESSGANVLTF
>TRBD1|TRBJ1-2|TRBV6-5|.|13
TGTGCCAGCATGGGGACAGGTTCATATGGCTACACCTTC
CASMGTGSYGYTF